The T cell receptor (beta chain) described here comes from a study of molecular identifiers for immune sequencing clone quantification. The overall study: Four portions were sequenced after RNA from around 20,000 or 99,000 naive CD8 cells was split five ways in replicates.

Points on this clonotype: Its specificity is not known.

Study outcomes and limitations: A single cell's spiked Jurkat TCR RNA was reportedly detectable among about a million naive cells.

TCRdb reprocessed the PCR reads via MiXCR and lists one record per CDR3 protein. Here the sample spans over 300,000 distinct CDR3 sequences, 24% being singletons. The V gene's germline CDR1 is GTSNPN and CDR2 SVGIG (reference sequence). Trimming at V came to 6 bases and at J to 4 bases, leaving 5 bases not matched to a gene. The CDR3 covers 12 residues. The sample consisted of naive CD8+ T cells from blood, with Jurkat cell RNA spiked in. Stated subset: FACS-sorted CD8+CD4-CCR7+CD45RA+ naive T cells. The source is a human donor in good health. Some libraries in this study had Jurkat cell RNA spiked in. The chain carries TRBV30 and TRBJ2-7; TRBD2 aligns across 8 bases. The CDR3 DNA sequence: TGTGCCTGCTGGACTAGCTTATACGAGCAGTACTTC. It yields the protein CACWTSLYEQYF.